These T cell receptor beta chains were read from a single sample in a study of blood T cell repertoires in COVID-19. Assay: immunoSEQ multiplex PCR; the TCRdb copy retains only in-frame clones and omits some. Of roughly 250,000 clones in the sample, roughly 88% are singletons; the top ten hold 3.1%. The sequencing input was PBMCs or T cells enriched from blood (not recorded which). The receptor set was obtained from a woman aged 40 to 55 who had been exposed to COVID-19. CDR3s include the opening cysteine and the closing phenylalanine or tryptophan. The order of the fields is J gene, D gene, V gene, CDR3 protein, CDR3 DNA. The D gene is left open where the match is weak.

J gene: TRBJ1-1; D gene: .; V gene: TRBV19; CDR3 protein: CASSRRDIQNTEAFF; CDR3 DNA: TGTGCCAGTAGTCGCAGGGACATCCAGAACACTGAAGCTTTCTTT
J gene: TRBJ2-1; D gene: .; V gene: TRBV24-1; CDR3 protein: CATSEIGNNEQFF; CDR3 DNA: TGTGCCACCAGTGAAATCGGTAACAATGAGCAGTTCTTC
J gene: TRBJ1-2; D gene: .; V gene: TRBV28; CDR3 protein: CASSLSDKNYGYTF; CDR3 DNA: TGTGCCAGCAGTTTATCGGACAAAAACTATGGCTACACCTTC
J gene: TRBJ2-6; D gene: .; V gene: TRBV18; CDR3 protein: CASSPLHTRQKLSGANVLTF; CDR3 DNA: TGTGCCAGCTCACCCCTTCATACAAGACAGAAACTCTCTGGGGCCAACGTCCTGACTTTC
J gene: TRBJ2-7; D gene: .; V gene: TRBV27; CDR3 protein: CASSWGTGFYEQYF; CDR3 DNA: TGTGCCAGCAGCTGGGGAACAGGGTTCTACGAGCAGTACTTC
J gene: TRBJ1-4; D gene: TRBD1; V gene: TRBV30; CDR3 protein: CAWSVDRGKGEKLFF; CDR3 DNA: TGTGCCTGGAGTGTCGACAGGGGGAAGGGGGAAAAACTGTTTTTT
J gene: TRBJ1-5; D gene: TRBD1; V gene: TRBV30; CDR3 protein: CAWSPGQLYQPQHF; CDR3 DNA: TGTGCCTGGAGCCCGGGACAGCTCTATCAGCCCCAGCATTTT
J gene: TRBJ1-2; D gene: TRBD1; V gene: TRBV5-6; CDR3 protein: CASSLKTGTLGYTF; CDR3 DNA: TGTGCCAGCAGCTTGAAGACAGGGACCCTTGGCTACACCTTC
J gene: TRBJ2-1; D gene: TRBD1; V gene: TRBV19; CDR3 protein: CASSTSTGGNSYNEQFF; CDR3 DNA: TGTGCCAGTAGCACCTCGACAGGGGGGAACTCCTACAATGAGCAGTTCTTC
J gene: TRBJ1-4; D gene: .; V gene: TRBV6-5; CDR3 protein: CASSRRDSHNEKLFF; CDR3 DNA: TGTGCCAGCAGTAGGCGGGATTCCCATAATGAAAAACTGTTTTTT
J gene: TRBJ2-5; D gene: TRBD1; V gene: TRBV25-1; CDR3 protein: CASSVQGQGLQETQYF; CDR3 DNA: TGTGCCAGCAGTGTCCAAGGACAGGGACTTCAAGAGACCCAGTACTTC
J gene: TRBJ2-1; D gene: TRBD2; V gene: TRBV7-3; CDR3 protein: CASSLTQRGSYNEQFF; CDR3 DNA: TGTGCCAGCAGCTTAACACAGCGGGGGTCCTACAATGAGCAGTTCTTC